The 9 T cell receptor beta chains below all came from one sample that was sequenced in a study of identifying expanded T cells in peripheral blood (dated by TCRdb to the late 2010s). Library prep was done by the immunoSEQ multiplex PCR assay. As stored in TCRdb, this immuneACCESS dataset retains in-frame rearrangements with V and J assigned. A fraction of the clones does not appear; measured against another copy, unresolved V genes explain less than half of the discrepancy, and the remainder lacks a known reason. Recorded for this sample are around 120,000 clones; 75% to 90% of them occurred a single time. About 8% of the sample is taken by the ten largest. The specimen was blood. The receptors were sampled from a person aged 18 to 75 in good health.

The chain couples TRBV2 to TRBJ1-2; the D gene is possibly TRBD1 (6 bases). V lost 6 bases and J lost 4, with 15 bases in between. CDR1 is SNHLY and CDR2 is FYNNEI in the germline V gene. This CDR3 is built from 14 residues. The CDR3 nucleotides are TGTGCCAGCAGATTGGACAGCCTAGGCTATGGCTACACCTTC. Its protein product is CASRLDSLGYGYTF.

This chain uses TRBV25-1 with TRBJ1-1, with 11 bases aligning to TRBD1. The CDR3 consists of 14 residues. The V segment lost 2 bases and the J segment 5 bases; nucleotides outside the gene matches: 1. The germline CDR1 and CDR2 sequences are MGHDK and SYGVNS. CDR3 in amino acids: CASSEGDRGTEAFF. For the CDR3, the DNA is TGTGCCAGCAGTGAAGGGGACAGGGGGACTGAAGCTTTCTTT.

The chain recombines TRBV10-3 with TRBJ2-7, with 8 bases that match TRBD1. The V and J ends lost 5 bases and 3 bases, in that order; junction bases with no gene match: 6. The germline V gene encodes CDR1 ENHRY and CDR2 SYGVKD. The CDR3 has 14 residues. In DNA form, the CDR3 reads TGTGCCATCAGTTTAGGGACAGGCAGCTACGAGCAGTACTTC. It yields the protein CAISLGTGSYEQYF.

V and J are TRBV29-1 and TRBJ1-2; no clear D. With 3 bases removed from V and 7 bases from J, the gap between germline ends came to 6 bases. Germline values: CDR1 SQVTM, CDR2 ANQGSEA. This CDR3 contains 10 residues. CDR3 in DNA: TGCAGCGTTGAGGGAGGTGGCTACACCTTC. Its translation: CSVEGGGYTF.

J is TRBJ2-3 and V is TRBV15; 8 bases line up with TRBD1. The CDR3 is 16 amino acids. The germline gives CDR1 LNHNV, CDR2 YYDKDF (reference sequence). J lost 1 base, V lost 0 bases, and 3 bases had no gene match. CDR3: CATSREQGVGTDTQYF. CDR3 sequence (DNA): TGTGCCACCAGCAGAGAACAGGGGGTAGGCACAGATACGCAGTATTTT.

This chain links TRBV4-3 with TRBJ1-6; D is unclear. Germline CDR1 is LGHNA and CDR2 is YSLEER. The CDR3 consists of 18 residues. V gave up 0 bases and J gave up 0 bases, with 12 bases separating them. The CDR3 loop is CASSQEAAFLSYNSPLHF. The CDR3, as DNA: TGCGCCAGCAGCCAAGAGGCGGCTTTCCTCTCCTATAATTCACCCCTCCACTTT.

The chain combines TRBV28 with TRBJ2-3, with 8 bases that match TRBD1. Germline V gene data show CDR1 as MDHEN and CDR2 as SYDVKM. After removal of 5 bases from V and 4 bases from J, the junction contained 5 bases not matched to a gene. This CDR3 has 14 residues. This chain's CDR3 is CASSQTGVSDTQYF. The CDR3 DNA reads TGTGCCAGCAGTCAGACAGGGGTATCAGATACGCAGTATTTT.

The chain has TRBV6-1 and TRBJ2-1; D is undetermined. Germline V lookup: CDR1 MNHNS, CDR2 SASEGT. CDR3 length equals 10 residues. The ends were cut back, 6 bases at V and 9 bases at J, with 6 bases in the middle. The CDR3 nucleotides read TGTGCCAGCAGAGATTTTGAGCAGTTCTTC. It specifies CASRDFEQFF.

This chain connects TRBV4-1 to TRBJ2-1; D unclear. From germline, CDR1 is MGHRA and CDR2 YSYEKL. This CDR3 is 15 amino acids long. The V end lost 4 bases, the J end lost 7 bases, and 17 bases lay between the germline ends. DNA of the CDR3: TGCGCCAGCAGCCTACCTGCGGACGGCCAGAATGAGCAGTTCTTC. Translated, it gives CASSLPADGQNEQFF.